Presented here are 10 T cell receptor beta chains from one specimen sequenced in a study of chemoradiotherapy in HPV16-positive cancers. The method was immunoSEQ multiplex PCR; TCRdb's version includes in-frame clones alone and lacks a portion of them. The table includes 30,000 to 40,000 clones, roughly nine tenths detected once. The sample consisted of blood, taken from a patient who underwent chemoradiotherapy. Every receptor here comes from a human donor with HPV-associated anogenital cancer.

Here the CDR3 DNA reads TGTGCTAGTGGTTTGTCACCAGGGACCCCTAACGGCTATGGCTACACCTTC. Amino acid sequence: CASGLSPGTPNGYGYTF. J is TRBJ1-2 and V is TRBV12-5; possibly TRBD1 for D (5 bases). Germline values: CDR1 LGHNT, CDR2 FRNRAP. This CDR3 has 17 amino acids. V lost 2 bases, J lost 4 bases, and 20 bases lay in between.

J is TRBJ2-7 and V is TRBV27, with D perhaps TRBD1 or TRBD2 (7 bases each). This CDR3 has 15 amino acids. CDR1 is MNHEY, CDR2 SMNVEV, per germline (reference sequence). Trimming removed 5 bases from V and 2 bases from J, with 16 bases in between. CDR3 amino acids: CASSPGGVMTYEQYF. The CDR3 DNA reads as TGTGCCAGCAGTCCAGGGGGGGTAATGACCTACGAGCAGTACTTC.

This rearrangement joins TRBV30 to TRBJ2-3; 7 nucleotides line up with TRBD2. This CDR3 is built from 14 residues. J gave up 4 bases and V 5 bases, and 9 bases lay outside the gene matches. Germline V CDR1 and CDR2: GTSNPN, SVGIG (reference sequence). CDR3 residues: CAWGRGPPADTQYF. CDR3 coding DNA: TGTGCCTGGGGGAGGGGCCCCCCCGCAGATACGCAGTATTTT.

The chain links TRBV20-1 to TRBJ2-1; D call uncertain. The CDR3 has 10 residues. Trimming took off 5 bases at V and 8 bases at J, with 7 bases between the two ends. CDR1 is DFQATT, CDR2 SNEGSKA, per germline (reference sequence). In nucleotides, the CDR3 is TGCAGTGCTGAGTTGGATGAGCAGTTCTTC. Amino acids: CSAELDEQFF.

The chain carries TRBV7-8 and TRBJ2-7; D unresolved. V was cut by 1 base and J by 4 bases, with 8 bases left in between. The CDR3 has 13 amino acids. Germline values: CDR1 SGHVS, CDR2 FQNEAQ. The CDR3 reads CASSLGQVYEQYF. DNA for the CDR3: TGTGCCAGCAGCTTAGGCCAGGTATACGAGCAGTACTTC. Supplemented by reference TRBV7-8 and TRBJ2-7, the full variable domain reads GAGVSQSPRYKVAKRGQDVALRCDPISGHVSLFWYQQALGQGPEFLTYFQNEAQLDKSGLPSDRFFAERPEGSVSTLKIQRTQQEDSAVYLCASSLGQVYEQYFGPGTRLTVT.

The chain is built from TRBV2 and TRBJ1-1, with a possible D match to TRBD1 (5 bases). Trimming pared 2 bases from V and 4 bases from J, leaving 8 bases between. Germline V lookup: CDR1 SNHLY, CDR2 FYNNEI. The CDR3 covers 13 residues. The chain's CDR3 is CASSEWGSTEAFF. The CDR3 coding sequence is TGTGCCAGCAGTGAATGGGGGTCCACTGAAGCTTTCTTT. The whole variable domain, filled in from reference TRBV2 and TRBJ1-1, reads EPEVTQTPSHQVTQMGQEVILRCVPISNHLYFYWYRQILGQKVEFLVSFYNNEISEKSEIFDDQFSVERPDGSNFTLKIRSTKLEDSAMYFCASSEWGSTEAFFGQGTRLTVV.

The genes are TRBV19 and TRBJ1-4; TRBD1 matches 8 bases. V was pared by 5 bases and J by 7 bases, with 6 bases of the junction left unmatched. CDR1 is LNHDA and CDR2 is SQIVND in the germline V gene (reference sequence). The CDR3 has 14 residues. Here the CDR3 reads CASSPGQGTEKLFF. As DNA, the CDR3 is TGTGCCAGTAGTCCTGGACAGGGAACTGAAAAACTGTTTTTT.

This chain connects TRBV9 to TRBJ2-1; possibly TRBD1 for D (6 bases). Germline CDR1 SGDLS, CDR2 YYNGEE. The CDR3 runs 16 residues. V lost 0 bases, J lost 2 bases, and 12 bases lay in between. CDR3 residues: CASSVVQGSTYNEQFF. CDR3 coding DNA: TGTGCCAGCAGCGTAGTCCAGGGGAGCACCTACAATGAGCAGTTCTTC. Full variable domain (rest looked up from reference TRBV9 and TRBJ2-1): DSGVTQTPKHLITATGQRVTLRCSPRSGDLSVYWYQQSLDQGLQFLIQYYNGEERAKGNILERFSAQQFPDLHSELNLSSLELGDSALYFCASSVVQGSTYNEQFFGPGTRLTVL.

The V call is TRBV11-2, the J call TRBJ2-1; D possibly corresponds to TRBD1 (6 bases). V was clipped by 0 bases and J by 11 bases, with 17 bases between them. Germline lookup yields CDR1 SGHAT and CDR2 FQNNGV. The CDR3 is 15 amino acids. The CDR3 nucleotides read TGTGCCAGCAGCTTAGAACAGGGCGCCACGGTCAAGCAGTTCTTC. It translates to CASSLEQGATVKQFF.

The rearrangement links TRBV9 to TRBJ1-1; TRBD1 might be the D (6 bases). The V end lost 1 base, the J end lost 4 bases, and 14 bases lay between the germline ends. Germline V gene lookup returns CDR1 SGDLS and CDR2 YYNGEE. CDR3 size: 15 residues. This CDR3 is CASSVKGGRFTEAFF. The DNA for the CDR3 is TGTGCCAGCAGCGTAAAGGGGGGCAGGTTCACTGAAGCTTTCTTT.